The T cell receptor (beta chain) described here comes from a study of cytomegalovirus exposure and HLA in healthy donors. The PCR employed 60 Vbeta primers together with 13 Jbeta primers. Clones were read by immunoSEQ multiplex PCR, and TCRdb kept only the in-frame ones, dropping some. This sample's table reports about 65,000 clones. General observations from the study: Most observed TCR sequences were rare, whereas some public TCRs were detected in many donors. Analysis performed later found more than 15,000 TCR beta sequences associated with HLA alleles at 0.05 false discovery rate.

Remarks on this clone: The antigen is not known.

Trimming stripped 5 bases from V and 5 bases from J, with 12 bases between. This CDR3 is built from 13 residues. Germline V CDR1 and CDR2: MNHEY, SMNVEV (reference sequence). The sequenced sample was PBMCs. The rearrangement uses TRBV27 and TRBJ1-1, with D unresolved. This receptor was identified in a boy aged 5-17 years in good health and CMV-seronegative. CDR3: CASSHQSRTEAFF. Written as DNA, the CDR3 is TGTGCCAGCAGTCATCAGAGCAGGACTGAAGCTTTCTTT.